The rows below give T cell receptor beta chains drawn from one sample of a study of cytomegalovirus exposure and HLA in healthy donors. Method: immunoSEQ multiplex PCR; TCRdb's copy keeps in-frame clones and lacks some. In the table there are 150,000 to 200,000 clones, approximately 75% of which are singletons. Sequenced material: PBMCs. Receptor source: a girl aged 10 to 17 in good health and CMV-seronegative. Each CDR3 is given with its conserved first and last residue. The order of the fields is clone size, V gene, J gene, D gene, CDR3 DNA, CDR3 protein. D genes are given only for firm matches. Clone size, where shown, is once, few, many, or a class for clones that have expanded.

size: .
V: TRBV19
J: TRBJ2-7
D: TRBD1
DNA: TGTGCCAGTAGTTCCCGGACAGGGGTTCACGAGCAGTACTTC
CDR3: CASSSRTGVHEQYF

size: .
V: TRBV6-7
J: TRBJ1-5
D: .
DNA: TGTGCCAGCAGTTCCACCTATTCCCCACCGGGGCCCCAGCATTTT
CDR3: CASSSTYSPPGPQHF

size: .
V: TRBV5-4
J: TRBJ2-3
D: TRBD2
DNA: TGTGCCAGCAGCTTGTCTAGCGGGGGAACAGATACGCAGTATTTT
CDR3: CASSLSSGGTDTQYF

size: few
V: TRBV18
J: TRBJ1-3
D: TRBD1
DNA: TGTGCCAGCTCGCCTCCCGGGACAGGGGGAGGAAACACCATATATTTT
CDR3: CASSPPGTGGGNTIYF

size: .
V: TRBV4-1
J: TRBJ2-7
D: TRBD2
DNA: TGCGCCAGCAGCCAAGGGTCTAGCGGGGGTCCTACGAAGCAGTACTTC
CDR3: CASSQGSSGGPTKQYF

size: .
V: TRBV5-3
J: TRBJ2-3
D: .
DNA: TGTGCCAGAAGCTGGGGGATGGGGGGAGAGGCAGATACGCAGTATTTT
CDR3: CARSWGMGGEADTQYF

size: .
V: TRBV2
J: TRBJ1-4
D: TRBD1
DNA: TGTGCCACCAAAGCCGGGACAGATAATGAAAAACTGTTTTTT
CDR3: CATKAGTDNEKLFF

size: .
V: TRBV9
J: TRBJ1-6
D: .
DNA: TGTGCCAGCGAGCCCCTCCACTTT
CDR3: CASEPLHF

size: once
V: TRBV2
J: TRBJ2-3
D: TRBD1
DNA: TGTGCCAGCAGCGTGGGACAGCCCACAGATACGCAGTATTTT
CDR3: CASSVGQPTDTQYF

size: few
V: TRBV5-1
J: TRBJ1-1
D: TRBD1
DNA: TGCGCCAGCAGCGGACGGGACAGCTGGAACACTGAAGCTTTCTTT
CDR3: CASSGRDSWNTEAFF

size: few
V: TRBV4-1
J: TRBJ1-1
D: .
DNA: TGCGCCAGCAGCACGGTGAACACTGAAGCTTTCTTT
CDR3: CASSTVNTEAFF

size: once
V: TRBV7-3
J: TRBJ1-1
D: .
DNA: TGTGCCAGCAGCTCACTCGGACGGGAGATGAACACTGAAGCTTTCTTT
CDR3: CASSSLGREMNTEAFF

size: .
V: TRBV27
J: TRBJ2-2
D: .
DNA: TGTGCCAGCAGCCAGACAGGGAACACCGGGGAGCTGTTTTTT
CDR3: CASSQTGNTGELFF

size: .
V: TRBV15
J: TRBJ2-7
D: .
DNA: TGTGCCACCAGCAGAGACCGCGGGACGGAGGAGCAGTACTTC
CDR3: CATSRDRGTEEQYF

size: .
V: TRBV25-1
J: TRBJ1-5
D: .
DNA: TGTGCCAGCAGCCCCGGAGGAGATCAGCCCCAGCATTTT
CDR3: CASSPGGDQPQHF

size: once
V: TRBV6-5
J: TRBJ2-2
D: TRBD1
DNA: TGTGCCAGCAGACCAGGGGGTAAATCGGCCGGGGAGCTGTTTTTT
CDR3: CASRPGGKSAGELFF

size: .
V: TRBV13
J: TRBJ2-7
D: .
DNA: TGTGCCAGCAGCTTAGGGACTGGAAACTACGAGCAGTACTTC
CDR3: CASSLGTGNYEQYF

size: .
V: TRBV9
J: TRBJ1-3
D: .
DNA: TGTGCCAGCAGCGGCGGGACGGGAAACACCATATATTTT
CDR3: CASSGGTGNTIYF

size: once
V: TRBV25-1
J: TRBJ1-5
D: .
DNA: TGTGCCAGCAGTGGAGGTGTTAACGGACAGCCCCAGCATTTT
CDR3: CASSGGVNGQPQHF

size: .
V: TRBV9
J: TRBJ1-4
D: .
DNA: TGTGCCAGCAGCGCAGAACCAGCCTCCCGGGATGAAAAACTGTTTTTT
CDR3: CASSAEPASRDEKLFF

size: .
V: TRBV5-1
J: TRBJ2-3
D: TRBD1
DNA: TGCGCCAGCAGCCGGGACAGCAGCACAGATACGCAGTATTTT
CDR3: CASSRDSSTDTQYF

size: .
V: TRBV4-2
J: TRBJ1-1
D: .
DNA: TGTGCCAGCAGCCAAGGGACAACCGGCGGAGCTTTCTTT
CDR3: CASSQGTTGGAFF

size: .
V: TRBV19
J: TRBJ2-2
D: TRBD1
DNA: TGTGCCAGTAGGGGACAGGGCCCCACCGGGGAGCTGTTTTTT
CDR3: CASRGQGPTGELFF

size: .
V: TRBV6-5
J: TRBJ1-6
D: .
DNA: TGTGCCAGCACTACCCTCGTGGATAATTCACCCCTCCACTTT
CDR3: CASTTLVDNSPLHF

size: .
V: TRBV7-8
J: TRBJ1-4
D: .
DNA: TGTGCCAGCACCCTAAGTGGTGAAAAACTGTTTTTT
CDR3: CASTLSGEKLFF

size: .
V: TRBV14
J: TRBJ2-1
D: .
DNA: TGTGCCAGCAGCCGGACTAACAATGAGCAGTTCTTC
CDR3: CASSRTNNEQFF

size: .
V: TRBV4-1
J: TRBJ1-5
D: .
DNA: TGCGCCAGCAGCCCCCACCCAGACAAGCCCCAGCATTTT
CDR3: CASSPHPDKPQHF

size: .
V: TRBV25-1
J: TRBJ2-7
D: .
DNA: TGTGCCAGCAGTGAATATGGGGCCCTCGAGCAGTACTTC
CDR3: CASSEYGALEQYF

size: .
V: TRBV5-4
J: TRBJ2-1
D: .
DNA: TGTGCCAGTCTCTTTCCGTTCCAGGACAATGAGCAGTTCTTC
CDR3: CASLFPFQDNEQFF

size: .
V: TRBV19
J: TRBJ1-1
D: .
DNA: TGTGCCAGTAGTCTTACAGGTATGAACACTGAAGCTTTCTTT
CDR3: CASSLTGMNTEAFF

size: .
V: TRBV13
J: TRBJ2-1
D: TRBD1
DNA: TGTGCCAGCAGCACCGGGACAGGGCTCTACAATGAGCAGTTCTTC
CDR3: CASSTGTGLYNEQFF

size: .
V: TRBV30
J: TRBJ2-3
D: TRBD2
DNA: TGTGCCTGGGGGACTAGCCCTAGCACAGATACGCAGTATTTT
CDR3: CAWGTSPSTDTQYF

size: .
V: TRBV5-6
J: TRBJ2-7
D: .
DNA: TGTGCCAGCCGCGAGGGTTACTCCTACGAGCAGTACTTC
CDR3: CASREGYSYEQYF

size: few
V: TRBV6-1
J: TRBJ1-1
D: .
DNA: TGTGCCAGCAGTGAACTCCCCACTGAAGCTTTCTTT
CDR3: CASSELPTEAFF

size: few
V: TRBV19
J: TRBJ1-1
D: TRBD1
DNA: TGTGCCAGTAGTACCCCCGGACAGGACACGCCCGTATTT
CDR3: CASSTPGQDTPVF

size: .
V: TRBV6-5
J: TRBJ1-5
D: .
DNA: TGTGCCAGCAGTTACAGGGGTGAGAATCAGCCCCAGCATTTT
CDR3: CASSYRGENQPQHF

size: few
V: TRBV6-1
J: TRBJ1-3
D: .
DNA: TGTGCCAGCAGTGAATGGGGGGGCTCTGGAAACACCATATATTTT
CDR3: CASSEWGGSGNTIYF

size: .
V: TRBV6-1
J: TRBJ2-3
D: TRBD2
DNA: TGTGCCAGCAGGACTAGCGGGTACACAGATACGCAGTATTTT
CDR3: CASRTSGYTDTQYF

size: .
V: TRBV28
J: TRBJ1-3
D: .
DNA: TGTGCCACACGACCCCGGGTGGAAAACACCATATATTTT
CDR3: CATRPRVENTIYF

size: .
V: TRBV7-6
J: TRBJ2-7
D: TRBD1
DNA: TGTGCCAGCAGCCCCCGGACAGGGATTCTCACATACGAGCAGTACTTC
CDR3: CASSPRTGILTYEQYF

size: .
V: TRBV20-1
J: TRBJ2-7
D: .
DNA: TGCAGTGCTAGAGTAGACTACGAGCAGTACTTC
CDR3: CSARVDYEQYF

size: .
V: TRBV2
J: TRBJ1-1
D: TRBD1
DNA: TGTGCCAGCAGGGGACAGGGGGCTGTTAGCACTGAAGCTTTCTTT
CDR3: CASRGQGAVSTEAFF